This T cell receptor (beta chain) was identified during a study of PD-1 and CTLA-4 blockade in melanoma. Data came from immunoSEQ multiplex PCR; TCRdb stores just in-frame clones and leaves some out. Among tens of thousands of clones listed, less than 90% were seen once. CDR1 and CDR2 (germline): MDHEN, SYDVKM. Trimming took 8 bases from V and 0 from J, leaving 8 bases between them. The CDR3 extends over 13 amino acids. This clone was seen just once. The material sequenced was CD8+ T cells from peripheral blood, taken from a patient given anti-PD-1 treatment. V and J are TRBV28 and TRBJ2-4; the D is unclear. The clonotype was recovered from a human donor with melanoma. For the CDR3, the DNA is TGTGCCAGCGGGCGAGAAGCCAAAAACATTCAGTACTTC. This encodes CASGREAKNIQYF. Looking up the rest from reference TRBV28 and TRBJ2-4 gives the full variable domain: DVKVTQSSRYLVKRTGEKVFLECVQDMDHENMFWYRQDPGLGLRLIYFSYDVKMKEKGDIPEGYSVSREKKERFSLILESASTNQTSMYLCASGREAKNIQYFGAGTRLSVL.